The following is a T cell receptor beta chain sequence with its context. What this receptor recognizes is not known. Per-nucleotide qualities are absent, and no much larger clonotype sits a single base away. These data are taken from a study of cytomegalovirus exposure and HLA in healthy donors listed by TCRdb under 2017. The study in broad terms: An earlier analysis of approximately 590 of the donors reported 250 to 350 Gb of sequence data and about 100 million unique TCR beta sequences from roughly 180 million T cells. In the later analysis, no new phenotypic data were used to find candidate immune exposures; instead, reliance was placed on TCR beta sequences and their occurrence across donors. Among the roughly 400 genotyped donors, around 81% belonged to the genetic ancestry cluster associated with self-reported Caucasian donors. The study combined high-throughput TCR immunosequencing, statistical association of individual TCRs with disease status, and machine learning to predict cytomegalovirus infection status. Four or five DR-DQ haplotypes were handled as single units for association and clustering, since linkage in the cohort was strong. Approximately 310 gigabases of sequencing data and approximately 85 million unique TCR sequences were included in an early release covering roughly 700 HLA-typed donors. In addition to the first cohort of around 670 subjects, a separate validation cohort of approximately 110 different subjects was used. To decide whether each TCR beta V gene segment behaved as functional or pseudogenic, an earlier analysis of 587 of the donors relied on high-throughput TCR beta sequencing. The study used immunosequencing to profile the T cell repertoires of more than 650 subjects and linked those repertoires to cytomegalovirus serostatus. All discovery cohort repertoires had been generated using a single sequencing platform. Typing coverage differed by locus: A, B, C, DRB1 and DQB1 were typed in roughly 620-630 donors, DQA1 in 500 to 550, DPA1 in around 610, and DPB1 in around 440. Donor age, sex, ethnicity and CMV serostatus were compiled alongside the repertoire data. The study was designed to test whether signatures of past pathogen exposure could be identified by cataloging public T cell receptors. HLA typing included class I and class II loci at four-digit resolution. A later genetic analysis used genome-wide SNP genotypes for 398 of the 666 donors, treating that subset as a discovery cohort. A later analysis re-examined previously published TCR beta repertoires from just over 650 donors and added high-resolution HLA genotyping to investigate patterns of TCR occurrence. Among 300 to 450 genotyped donors of the cohort, an average of around 240,000 unique TCR beta nucleotide sequences were sequenced per donor, about a sixth of them non-productive.

The cohort consisted of hundreds of healthy bone marrow donors. At the time of sampling, all cohort members were nominally healthy, though unrecorded immune exposures were likely present. The donor tested CMV seropositive and was one of the 289 seropositive cohort members. Each donor provided a peripheral blood sample, and peripheral blood mononuclear cells were used for TCR beta sequencing. The Qiagen DNeasy Blood Extraction Kit was used to extract genomic DNA from the blood cell samples. The library relied on the immunoSEQ multiplex PCR assay. A mixture of 60 forward primers for TCR Vbeta segments and 13 reverse primers for TCR Jbeta segments was used in the multiplex PCR. The CDR3 region of rearranged TCR beta genes was amplified from genomic DNA by a multiplex PCR assay. The amplified TCR beta libraries were sequenced on the Illumina HiSeq System as 87-base-pair reads. As for the authors' bioinformatics: In a later analysis, 80 million or so unique TCR beta chains were counted across the 650 to 700 repertoires, and roughly 10 million of these chains were shared by at least two donors. Raw reads were error-corrected and collapsed into unique sequences with a nearest-neighbor algorithm that merged closely related sequences to remove PCR and sequencing errors. CDR3 sequences were aligned to IMGT reference sequences to assign V, D and J gene segments. Each retained sequence needed at least a six-nucleotide match to both a V gene segment and a J gene segment. A rearrangement counted as productive if the CDR3 had no stop codons and remained in frame with V and J, and every other rearrangement counted as non-productive. Following IMGT convention, CDR3 was defined as the stretch from the second conserved V-encoded cysteine to the conserved J-encoded phenylalanine. The earlier analysis of some 600 of the donors excluded sequences that lacked an unambiguous match to a single V gene segment. An earlier analysis of almost 600 of the donors classified V segments as functional when productive rearrangements were above 56.7% and as segregating when the standard deviation between donors was above 5%. To diagnose cytomegalovirus status from the catalog of TCR beta chain sequences, a statistical classification framework was built. V and J gene assignment, in a later analysis, came from comparing TCR nucleotide sequences with IMGT/GENE-DB human TR gene sequences. Using the TCRdist pipeline, a later analysis assigned CDR3 sequences along with most-parsimonious VDJ recombination scenarios. In a later analysis, every TCR beta chain was defined by the combination of its CDR3 amino acid sequence and its V-gene family, and reads without a unique V-gene family were dropped. To address suspected cross-contamination and a sequencing artifact, a later analysis removed several hundred highly shared, low-generation-probability nucleotide sequences. A later analysis calculated a clonal expansion index for each public chain from normalized within-repertoire ranks of inferred template counts. Generation probabilities in a later analysis came from a VDJ recombination model fitted to out-of-frame rearrangements, and those results were checked against IGoR. Hypergeometric tests were used in a later analysis to score TCR-TCR, TCR-HLA and TCR-CMV co-occurrence, with a repertoire-size bias correction applied to the TCR pairs. To estimate false discovery rates, a later analysis permuted the HLA or CMV assignments 20 times. In a later analysis, co-occurring TCRs were grouped with DBSCAN, and TCRdist sequence similarity was added when clustering was performed within HLA-allele-positive subsets. Repertoires with fewer than 30,000 or more than 120,000 public chains, plus five repertoires with anomalous nucleotide sharing, were excluded from co-occurrence clustering. TCRdb limited this immuneACCESS table to in-frame rearrangements with V and J called. A share of clones is missing; checked studies link under half to unresolved V genes, and the rest is unexplained. Clone size and the V and J calls come from that table; the DNA yielded D and trimming. The sample table holds some 120,000 clones, of which 74% were seen once. Almost 6% of the sample lies in the top ten.

The CDR3, from cysteine to phenylalanine, totals 19 residues. The read is trimmed to its CDR3 DNA, 57 bases read in frame from base 1. V is cut by 5 bases and J by 0 bases, and the space between the germline ends is 20 bases. Based on the germline V gene (reference sequence), the CDR1 and CDR2 sequences are LNHNV and YYDKDF. On the study overall, not on this receptor specifically: A later analysis found that most CMV-associated TCR beta chains appeared HLA-restricted, with HLA associations seemingly driven largely by CMV exposure. An association between a missense DCLRE1C variant and V-gene and J-gene trimming of TCR beta chains was found in a later genetic analysis and replicated in an independent cohort. Fewer than 20 rarely observed V segments, including chromosome 9 orphons, were excluded from the earlier analysis of about 600 of the donors because counts were too low. Compared with equally common non-associated chains, HLA-associated TCR beta chains in a later analysis were more clonally expanded and had lower generation probabilities. A cluster of highly shared sequence variants was judged likely to represent a technical artifact of the sequencing pipeline. Strong co-occurrence of HLA alleles, especially DR and DQ, made assigning TCR associations to individual alleles difficult. Correlated functional status among segregating V segments might reflect linkage disequilibrium, but an unknown experimental factor could not be ruled out. The presence/absence analyses assumed that sequencing depth was roughly uniform across donors, and that assumption may not be true. Because some donors lacked HLA typing at each locus, the association tests relied only on the typed subset. CMV serostatus was the only immune exposure information available for the cohort. The study listed approximately 150 TCR beta chains as associated with cytomegalovirus. A further reported finding was that TCR beta sequences accurately predicted the HLA-A and HLA-B alleles for most subjects in the first cohort. The authors suggested that the approach could potentially be extended to other disease states and immunological phenotypes. Most TCR sequences were seen in very few donors, while some public TCRs were found in many individuals. A later analysis found that TCR association rates varied across HLA loci, with DRB1 alleles showing the most associated TCRs and HLA-C alleles the fewest. A later genetic analysis reported fewer N-insertions in productive TCRs among donors in an Asian-associated ancestry cluster than the roughly 670-donor mean. Only TCR beta chains were sequenced in this cohort, and the absence of alpha or paired-chain data limited detectable features. In a later analysis, several top co-occurrence clusters were reported to appear linked to parvovirus B19, influenza, CMV and Epstein-Barr virus. In both the original and validation cohorts, the classifier was reported to diagnose cytomegalovirus status with high specificity and sensitivity. A few of the identified cytomegalovirus-associated TCR beta chains were confirmed in vitro to be specific for cytomegalovirus antigens. Some IMGT-functional V segments, including TRBV6-2 and TRBV6-3, could not be distinguished by the 87-base-pair reads and were therefore excluded. An earlier analysis of approximately 530 of the donors showed that most TCR beta V segments appeared in productive rearrangements either about 87% or about 30% of the time, which broadly matched IMGT annotations. Specific HLA alleles were associated with 15,000 to 20,000 TCR beta sequences at a false discovery rate of 0.05 in a later analysis.

The sample was PBMCs. The TCR was taken from a woman aged 45-60 years in good health and CMV-seropositive. The chain joins TRBV15 to TRBJ2-6, and perhaps TRBD1 as D gene, on 6 matching bases. The bases read TGTGCCACCAGCGGCCATACAGGGTTAGGGGCCTCTGGGGCCAACGTCCTGACTTTC. Translated, this is CATSGHTGLGASGANVLTF.